These T cell receptor beta chains were read from a single sample in a study of immune heterogeneity within non-small cell lung tumors. TCRdb itself ran the multiplex PCR reads through MiXCR, one entry per CDR3 protein. The sample holds under 25,000 distinct CDR3 sequences, approximately 30% seen once. Sequenced input: lung tumor tissue. The receptors originated from a man between 40 and 49 years old with non-small cell lung cancer. Both conserved end residues are part of each CDR3. Fields, in order: V gene, D gene, J gene, clone size, CDR3 protein, CDR3 DNA. A D gene is named only where the DNA matches it firmly. Clone size is not always given. Where it is, it says once, few, many or a class for expanded clones.

v_call: TRBV20-1; d_call: -; j_call: TRBJ1-5; clone_size: -; cdr3_aa: CSARGRGDQPQHF; cdr3_nt: TGCAGTGCTAGAGGAAGGGGCGATCAGCCCCAGCATTTT
v_call: TRBV4-2; d_call: TRBD1; j_call: TRBJ1-3; clone_size: -; cdr3_aa: CASNQDLDRAASGNTIYF; cdr3_nt: TGTGCCAGCAACCAAGATCTGGACAGGGCGGCTTCTGGAAACACCATATATTTT
v_call: TRBV18; d_call: -; j_call: TRBJ1-4; clone_size: few; cdr3_aa: CASSPLAVNEKLFF; cdr3_nt: TGTGCCAGCTCACCACTGGCAGTTAATGAAAAACTGTTTTTT
v_call: TRBV5-1; d_call: TRBD2; j_call: TRBJ2-1; clone_size: many; cdr3_aa: CASSLSWTSVGNEQFF; cdr3_nt: TGCGCCAGCAGCTTGTCTTGGACTAGCGTCGGCAATGAGCAGTTCTTC
v_call: TRBV20-1; d_call: TRBD2; j_call: TRBJ2-3; clone_size: few; cdr3_aa: CSASRPTSGNTDTQYF; cdr3_nt: TGCAGTGCTAGCAGACCGACTAGCGGGAACACAGATACGCAGTATTTT
v_call: TRBV18; d_call: -; j_call: TRBJ1-1; clone_size: few; cdr3_aa: CASTETHGAFF; cdr3_nt: TGTGCCAGCACCGAGACGCATGGAGCTTTCTTT
v_call: TRBV14; d_call: -; j_call: TRBJ1-6; clone_size: many; cdr3_aa: CASSPFGGNNSPLHF; cdr3_nt: TGTGCCAGCAGCCCGTTTGGGGGCAATAATTCACCCCTCCACTTT
v_call: TRBV5-6; d_call: -; j_call: TRBJ2-2; clone_size: -; cdr3_aa: CASVRGSGTGELFF; cdr3_nt: TGTGCCAGCGTACGGGGGAGCGGAACCGGGGAGCTGTTTTTT
v_call: TRBV10-3; d_call: TRBD1; j_call: TRBJ1-5; clone_size: few; cdr3_aa: CAISEGQVNQPQHF; cdr3_nt: TGTGCCATCAGTGAAGGACAGGTAAATCAGCCCCAGCATTTT
v_call: TRBV12-3/TRBV12-4; d_call: -; j_call: TRBJ2-1; clone_size: many; cdr3_aa: CASSLDWLVSNEQFF; cdr3_nt: TGTGCCAGCAGTTTAGATTGGTTAGTTTCCAATGAGCAGTTCTTC
v_call: TRBV6-6; d_call: -; j_call: TRBJ1-1; clone_size: -; cdr3_aa: CASSYSGHGDTETFF; cdr3_nt: TGTGCCAGCAGTTACTCGGGACACGGGGACACTGAAACTTTCTTT
v_call: TRBV9; d_call: TRBD1; j_call: TRBJ2-7; clone_size: -; cdr3_aa: CASSPFDRGGDQYF; cdr3_nt: TGCGCCAGCAGCCCCTTCGACAGGGGAGGCGATCAGTACTTC
v_call: TRBV10-3; d_call: -; j_call: TRBJ2-3; clone_size: many; cdr3_aa: CAISANPQGDTQYF; cdr3_nt: TGTGCCATCAGTGCCAACCCCCAGGGAGATACGCAGTATTTT
v_call: TRBV20-1; d_call: -; j_call: TRBJ1-2; clone_size: many; cdr3_aa: CSARAMAGYTF; cdr3_nt: TGCAGTGCCCGGGCCATGGCTGGCTACACCTTC
v_call: TRBV5-6; d_call: TRBD1; j_call: TRBJ1-3; clone_size: once; cdr3_aa: CASSFRGQTSGNTIYF; cdr3_nt: TGTGCCAGCAGCTTTAGGGGGCAAACTTCTGGAAACACCATATATTTT
v_call: TRBV15; d_call: -; j_call: TRBJ2-7; clone_size: many; cdr3_aa: CATSLGQGYEQYF; cdr3_nt: TGTGCCACCAGCCTCGGTCAGGGGTACGAGCAGTACTTC
v_call: TRBV3-1; d_call: -; j_call: TRBJ1-2; clone_size: few; cdr3_aa: CASSQELSGQGYTF; cdr3_nt: TGTGCCAGCAGCCAAGAGTTGTCGGGTCAGGGCTACACCTTC
v_call: TRBV19; d_call: -; j_call: TRBJ1-5; clone_size: -; cdr3_aa: CASSIGDYSNQPQHF; cdr3_nt: TGTGCCAGTAGTATAGGCGACTATAGCAATCAGCCCCAGCATTTT
v_call: TRBV4-1; d_call: TRBD1; j_call: TRBJ1-5; clone_size: medium-sized; cdr3_aa: CASSQRGLGQPQHF; cdr3_nt: TGCGCCAGCAGCCAGAGGGGGCTCGGACAGCCCCAGCATTTT
v_call: TRBV9; d_call: -; j_call: TRBJ1-2; clone_size: few; cdr3_aa: CASSRSDLSPTNGYTF; cdr3_nt: TGTGCCAGCAGCCGCTCCGACCTCTCCCCCACTAATGGCTACACCTTC
v_call: TRBV20-1; d_call: TRBD1; j_call: TRBJ2-1; clone_size: -; cdr3_aa: CSATGTGSYNEQFF; cdr3_nt: TGCAGTGCTACAGGGACAGGATCCTACAATGAGCAGTTCTTC
v_call: TRBV24-1; d_call: -; j_call: TRBJ2-1; clone_size: many; cdr3_aa: CATSGVHNEQFF; cdr3_nt: TGTGCCACCTCGGGAGTGCACAATGAGCAGTTCTTC
v_call: TRBV25-1; d_call: -; j_call: TRBJ2-7; clone_size: -; cdr3_aa: CASSRAGLSYEQYF; cdr3_nt: TGTGCCAGCAGTAGGGCAGGGCTCTCCTACGAGCAGTACTTC
v_call: TRBV9; d_call: -; j_call: TRBJ2-1; clone_size: few; cdr3_aa: CASSPDASIDEQFF; cdr3_nt: TGTGCCAGCAGCCCGGACGCTAGCATAGATGAGCAGTTCTTC
v_call: TRBV9; d_call: -; j_call: TRBJ2-7; clone_size: -; cdr3_aa: CASSTSGGGEQYF; cdr3_nt: TGTGCCAGCAGCACTTCTGGGGGCGGCGAGCAGTACTTC
v_call: TRBV20-1; d_call: -; j_call: TRBJ2-7; clone_size: many; cdr3_aa: CSARAKGGFSYEQYF; cdr3_nt: TGCAGTGCTAGAGCAAAAGGCGGCTTCTCCTACGAGCAGTACTTC
v_call: TRBV11-2; d_call: -; j_call: TRBJ1-1; clone_size: few; cdr3_aa: CASSWTVTEAFF; cdr3_nt: TGTGCCAGCAGCTGGACGGTCACTGAAGCTTTCTTT
v_call: TRBV11-2; d_call: -; j_call: TRBJ2-3; clone_size: few; cdr3_aa: CASSLLWTSTDTQYF; cdr3_nt: TGTGCCAGCAGCTTATTGTGGACAAGCACAGATACGCAGTATTTT
v_call: TRBV29-1; d_call: -; j_call: TRBJ2-5; clone_size: few; cdr3_aa: CSVDSSAWGTQYF; cdr3_nt: TGCAGCGTTGATTCTTCGGCCTGGGGGACCCAGTACTTC
v_call: TRBV24-1; d_call: TRBD1; j_call: TRBJ1-2; clone_size: medium-sized; cdr3_aa: CATSGTGQSYGYTF; cdr3_nt: TGTGCCACCAGTGGGACGGGACAGAGCTATGGCTACACCTTC
v_call: TRBV4-1; d_call: TRBD1; j_call: TRBJ1-2; clone_size: many; cdr3_aa: CASSQDATGDYGYTF; cdr3_nt: TGCGCCAGCAGCCAAGATGCAACAGGGGACTATGGCTACACCTTC
v_call: TRBV11-3; d_call: -; j_call: TRBJ1-4; clone_size: -; cdr3_aa: CASSLRSGCPNEKLFF; cdr3_nt: TGTGCCAGCAGCTTACGGTCAGGGTGCCCTAATGAAAAACTGTTTTTT
v_call: TRBV7-3; d_call: -; j_call: TRBJ2-1; clone_size: -; cdr3_aa: CASSLNRGGNEQFF; cdr3_nt: TGTGCCAGCAGCTTAAACAGGGGAGGCAATGAGCAGTTCTTC
v_call: TRBV20-1; d_call: -; j_call: TRBJ2-7; clone_size: many; cdr3_aa: CSARDLAGSYEQYF; cdr3_nt: TGCAGTGCTAGAGATCTTGCGGGGTCCTACGAGCAGTACTTC
v_call: TRBV20-1; d_call: TRBD1; j_call: TRBJ1-1; clone_size: -; cdr3_aa: CSARGDRGNTEAFF; cdr3_nt: TGCAGTGCTAGAGGGGACAGGGGGAACACTGAAGCTTTCTTT
v_call: TRBV5-1; d_call: -; j_call: TRBJ1-6; clone_size: -; cdr3_aa: CASSLGEKSPLHF; cdr3_nt: TGCGCCAGCAGCTTGGGGGAAAAATCACCCCTCCACTTT
v_call: TRBV10-3; d_call: -; j_call: TRBJ2-5; clone_size: -; cdr3_aa: CAISDPGQAQETQYF; cdr3_nt: TGTGCCATCAGTGACCCGGGACAAGCCCAAGAGACCCAGTACTTC
v_call: TRBV20-1; d_call: -; j_call: TRBJ2-3; clone_size: few; cdr3_aa: CSASTDTQYF; cdr3_nt: TGCAGTGCTTCCACAGATACGCAGTATTTT
v_call: TRBV12-3/TRBV12-4; d_call: -; j_call: TRBJ2-1; clone_size: many; cdr3_aa: CASGKTYNEQFF; cdr3_nt: TGTGCCAGCGGAAAGACCTACAATGAGCAGTTCTTC
v_call: TRBV11-2; d_call: TRBD2; j_call: TRBJ2-1; clone_size: -; cdr3_aa: CASSLAGLAGTRNEQFF; cdr3_nt: TGTGCCAGCAGCTTGGCGGGACTAGCGGGTACAAGGAATGAGCAGTTCTTC
v_call: TRBV12-3/TRBV12-4; d_call: -; j_call: TRBJ1-1; clone_size: many; cdr3_aa: CASIKDRVSTEAFF; cdr3_nt: TGTGCCAGCATCAAGGACCGCGTAAGCACTGAAGCTTTCTTT
v_call: TRBV5-1; d_call: TRBD1; j_call: TRBJ1-1; clone_size: few; cdr3_aa: CASSERQGRTEAFF; cdr3_nt: TGCGCCAGCAGCGAACGACAGGGGCGCACTGAAGCTTTCTTT
v_call: TRBV27; d_call: -; j_call: TRBJ2-7; clone_size: many; cdr3_aa: CASTKEYPGYSYEQYF; cdr3_nt: TGTGCCAGCACTAAAGAGTATCCCGGCTACTCCTACGAGCAGTACTTC
v_call: TRBV5-5; d_call: TRBD1; j_call: TRBJ1-1; clone_size: few; cdr3_aa: CASRPNRDRNTEAFF; cdr3_nt: TGTGCCAGCAGACCAAACCGGGACAGGAACACTGAAGCTTTCTTT
v_call: TRBV7-2; d_call: -; j_call: TRBJ1-1; clone_size: many; cdr3_aa: CASSRDRNTEAFF; cdr3_nt: TGTGCCAGCAGCCGGGACCGGAACACTGAAGCTTTCTTT
v_call: TRBV28; d_call: TRBD1; j_call: TRBJ2-6; clone_size: few; cdr3_aa: CASSPPDRAGANVLTF; cdr3_nt: TGTGCCAGCAGCCCCCCGGACAGGGCTGGGGCCAACGTCCTGACTTTC
v_call: TRBV18; d_call: -; j_call: TRBJ1-1; clone_size: -; cdr3_aa: CASSPSVTEAFF; cdr3_nt: TGTGCCAGCTCACCCTCAGTCACTGAAGCTTTCTTT
v_call: TRBV7-3; d_call: -; j_call: TRBJ1-1; clone_size: few; cdr3_aa: CASSPPDSRKVEAFF; cdr3_nt: TGTGCCAGCAGCCCGCCGGACAGCCGAAAAGTAGAAGCTTTCTTT
v_call: TRBV5-1; d_call: -; j_call: TRBJ1-4; clone_size: -; cdr3_aa: CASTPRGQRNEKLFF; cdr3_nt: TGTGCCAGCACCCCGAGGGGCCAACGAAATGAAAAACTGTTTTTT
v_call: TRBV24-1; d_call: -; j_call: TRBJ1-2; clone_size: many; cdr3_aa: CATLTHPSYGYTF; cdr3_nt: TGTGCCACGCTGACCCACCCTTCCTATGGCTACACCTTC
v_call: TRBV18; d_call: TRBD1; j_call: TRBJ1-2; clone_size: -; cdr3_aa: CASSPGQGANYGYTF; cdr3_nt: TGTGCCAGCTCACCGGGACAGGGGGCGAACTATGGCTACACCTTC
v_call: TRBV6-1; d_call: -; j_call: TRBJ1-1; clone_size: -; cdr3_aa: CASWTEGTLGFF; cdr3_nt: TGTGCCAGCTGGACAGAAGGAACCTTAGGTTTCTTT
v_call: TRBV7-3; d_call: -; j_call: TRBJ2-3; clone_size: many; cdr3_aa: CASSSTEADTQYF; cdr3_nt: TGTGCCAGCAGCTCGACAGAGGCGGATACGCAGTATTTT
v_call: TRBV5-1; d_call: TRBD1; j_call: TRBJ1-2; clone_size: -; cdr3_aa: CASSQGDSRYGYTF; cdr3_nt: TGCGCCAGCAGCCAAGGGGACAGCAGATATGGCTACACCTTC
v_call: TRBV7-2; d_call: TRBD1; j_call: TRBJ1-1; clone_size: -; cdr3_aa: CASSPTGAVNTEAFF; cdr3_nt: TGTGCCAGCAGCCCTACAGGGGCAGTGAACACTGAAGCTTTCTTT
v_call: TRBV15; d_call: -; j_call: TRBJ1-5; clone_size: few; cdr3_aa: CATSSDRHQPQHF; cdr3_nt: TGTGCCACCAGCAGTGATAGGCACCAGCCCCAGCATTTT
v_call: TRBV7-3; d_call: -; j_call: TRBJ2-1; clone_size: -; cdr3_aa: CASSSYSRTTEHFF; cdr3_nt: TGTGCCAGCAGCTCATACTCAAGGACTACTGAGCACTTCTTC
v_call: TRBV10-3; d_call: TRBD2; j_call: TRBJ2-3; clone_size: few; cdr3_aa: CAISAGRGSDTQYF; cdr3_nt: TGTGCCATCAGTGCCGGGAGGGGGTCAGATACGCAGTATTTT
v_call: TRBV2; d_call: -; j_call: TRBJ1-3; clone_size: many; cdr3_aa: CASTRGTLSGNTIYF; cdr3_nt: TGTGCCAGCACCCGAGGGACCCTCTCTGGAAACACCATATATTTT